The subject of this entry is one TCR beta chain. This sample stems from a study of blood T cell repertoires in COVID-19. Across the whole study: Italy, Spain and the United States were the sources of the convalescent and acute COVID-19 samples. Sources were T cells, B-cell-depleted T cells, or PBMCs; the material itself was cDNA or gDNA.

Per the germline V gene, CDR1 is SGHRS and CDR2 is YFSETQ. The J segment lost 6 bases and the V segment lost 3 bases, leaving 5 bases of the junction unmatched. The CDR3 consists of 14 residues. Symptom resolution, clearance, or two negative PCRs marked donors in Cohort 3 as recovered. The authors' processing: By means of reference gene primer amplification, nucleated cell counts were estimated. The protocol was immunoSEQ multiplex PCR, while the TCRdb copy is restricted to in-frame clones and leaves out a portion. V, J and clone size are those of that table, while D and trimming were read from the DNA. The table lists 490,000 or so clones, roughly nine tenths of them singletons.

Source material: PBMCs or T cells enriched from blood (not recorded which). This sequence originates from a woman aged 60-75 years who had recovered from COVID-19. This rearrangement joins TRBV5-1 to TRBJ2-1; 8 nucleotides match TRBD1. The CDR3 is CASSSDRVSNEQFF. As DNA, the CDR3 is TGCGCCAGCAGCTCGGACAGGGTGAGCAATGAGCAGTTCTTC.